The next 21 T cell receptor beta chains were all read from a single sample in a study of T cell changes during pregnancy in multiple sclerosis. The data were produced by immunoSEQ multiplex PCR, yet TCRdb's version contains in-frame clones alone and is incomplete. This table has tens of thousands of clones, 85% to 95% appearing once. The sequenced sample was CD4+ T cells from peripheral blood mononuclear cells, obtained in the third trimester of pregnancy. All receptors come from a female donor with multiple sclerosis, enrolled in a pregnancy study.

The J gene is TRBJ1-2, the V gene TRBV5-4; 10 bases align to TRBD1. The germline gives CDR1 SGHNT, CDR2 YYREEE (reference sequence). The CDR3 is 15 residues long. With 0 bases clipped from V and 7 bases from J, the junction kept 6 bases outside the gene matches. Written as DNA, the CDR3 is TGTGCCAGCAGCTTGGGGGGGACAGGGGCCCCTGGCTACACCTTC. As protein: CASSLGGTGAPGYTF. Full variable domain (remainder filled in from reference TRBV5-4 and TRBJ1-2): ETGVTQSPTHLIKTRGQQVTLRCSSQSGHNTVSWYQQALGQGPQFIFQYYREEENGRGNFPPRFSGLQFPNYSSELNVNALELDDSALYLCASSLGGTGAPGYTFGSGTRLTVV.

This clone appeared a single time. This chain uses TRBV19 with TRBJ1-2; possible D gene TRBD1, 6 bases. V lost 5 bases to trimming and J lost 4 bases, with 17 bases between them. CDR1 is LNHDA and CDR2 is SQIVND in the germline V gene (reference sequence). The CDR3 sequence is 15 residues long. The chain's CDR3 is CASSFSGGAFYGYTF. CDR3 DNA sequence: TGTGCCAGTAGTTTTTCGGGGGGCGCTTTCTATGGCTACACCTTC. The full variable domain, with the rest looked up from reference TRBV19 and TRBJ1-2, is DGGITQSPKYLFRKEGQNVTLSCEQNLNHDAMYWYRQDPGQGLRLIYYSQIVNDFQKGDIAEGYSVSREKKESFPLTVTSAQKNPTAFYLCASSFSGGAFYGYTFGSGTRLTVV.

This sequence joins TRBV5-1 and TRBJ1-5, with D possibly matching TRBD1 (5 bases). The CDR3 covers 14 residues. V was cut by 2 bases and J by 2 bases, with 8 bases left in between. CDR1 is SGHRS, CDR2 YFSETQ, per germline. The CDR3, as DNA: TGCGCCAGCAGCTTAACGACAGGCAATCAGCCCCAGCATTTT. It yields the protein CASSLTTGNQPQHF.

This rearrangement joins TRBV5-4 to TRBJ2-1; TRBD2 is a possible D gene (6 bases). Between the trimmed V and J ends, which lost 0 bases and 1 base, there was a span of 8 bases. Germline CDR1 is SGHNT and CDR2 is YYREEE (reference sequence). The CDR3 has 15 amino acids. CDR3 nucleotide sequence: TGTGCCAGCAGCTTGGAGCTAGCGTCCTACAATGAGCAGTTCTTC. Protein sequence: CASSLELASYNEQFF. The variable domain in full, completed from reference TRBV5-4 and TRBJ2-1, reads ETGVTQSPTHLIKTRGQQVTLRCSSQSGHNTVSWYQQALGQGPQFIFQYYREEENGRGNFPPRFSGLQFPNYSSELNVNALELDDSALYLCASSLELASYNEQFFGPGTRLTVL.

V gene TRBV2 combines with J gene TRBJ2-3; 7 bases line up with TRBD2. V trimming: 2 bases; J trimming: 0 bases; junction bases outside the gene matches: 2. CDR3 length equals 15 residues. Per germline, CDR1 SNHLY and CDR2 FYNNEI. CDR3 DNA: TGTGCCAGCAGTGAACCGGGACTAAGCACAGATACGCAGTATTTT. It translates to CASSEPGLSTDTQYF.

This chain joins TRBV5-6 and TRBJ1-1; D is undetermined. This CDR3 spans 16 amino acids. Germline CDR1 SGHDT, CDR2 YYEEEE. Trimming took off 5 bases at V and 1 base at J, with 18 bases between the two ends. The CDR3 region has the DNA TGTGCCAGCAGTAAGCTTGGGAGGGCCGCGAACACTGAAGCTTTCTTT. Translation gives CASSKLGRAANTEAFF.

The V gene is TRBV7-2, the J gene TRBJ1-2; D may be TRBD1 (6 bases). The germline V gene encodes CDR1 SGHTA and CDR2 FQGNSA. The germline V and J ends were trimmed by 4 bases and 6 bases, with 12 bases remaining between them. The CDR3 sequence is 13 residues long. The DNA of the CDR3 is TGTGCCAGCAGCTCCCCCGGACAGAATGGCTACACCTTC. As protein: CASSSPGQNGYTF.

The chain carries TRBV19 and TRBJ2-2; D gene uncertain. The CDR3 is made up of 19 amino acids. Trimming removed 6 bases from V and 0 bases from J, with 23 bases in between. CDR1 and CDR2 from the germline V gene are LNHDA and SQIVND (reference sequence). The CDR3 region has the DNA TGTGCCAGTAGCCTTGTGAGCCTTCGGTTTGAGGCGAACACCGGGGAGCTGTTTTTT. This translates into CASSLVSLRFEANTGELFF. Full variable domain (outside the CDR3, taken from reference TRBV19 and TRBJ2-2): DGGITQSPKYLFRKEGQNVTLSCEQNLNHDAMYWYRQDPGQGLRLIYYSQIVNDFQKGDIAEGYSVSREKKESFPLTVTSAQKNPTAFYLCASSLVSLRFEANTGELFFGEGSRLTVL.

The rearrangement links TRBV5-6 to TRBJ1-5; 7 positions match TRBD1. CDR3 length: 13 residues. Trimming removed 5 bases from V and 4 bases from J; junction bases left unmatched: 3. Germline assignment: CDR1 SGHDT and CDR2 YYEEEE. As DNA, the CDR3 is TGTGCCAGCAGTAGGGGGCCAAATCAGCCCCAGCATTTT. Translation gives CASSRGPNQPQHF.

The chain's CDR3 is CASSQGKSTEAFF. The CDR3 region has the DNA TGTGCCAGCAGCCAGGGAAAGTCCACTGAAGCTTTCTTT. The rearrangement links TRBV6-5 to TRBJ1-1, with D perhaps matching TRBD1 (5 bases). In germline, CDR1 is MNHEY, CDR2 SVGAGI. V lost 6 bases and J lost 4, with 12 bases in between. The CDR3 is made up of 13 amino acids.

The chain links TRBV27 to TRBJ2-2; D might be TRBD1 (5 bases). The CDR3 totals 15 residues. Trimming took off 6 bases at V and 5 bases at J, with 16 bases between the two ends. From germline, CDR1 is MNHEY and CDR2 SMNVEV (reference sequence). DNA for the CDR3: TGTGCCAGCAGCGCAGGGCCTGACAATACCGGGGAGCTGTTTTTT. Translation gives CASSAGPDNTGELFF.

The chain links TRBV5-1 to TRBJ2-5, with D perhaps matching TRBD2 (6 bases). V lost 4 bases, J lost 5 bases, and 18 bases lay in between. Germline loops: CDR1 SGHRS, CDR2 YFSETQ. The CDR3 has 15 amino acids. The CDR3 DNA is TGCGCCAGCAGCCCTGGGAACAGTGGGGGGGAGACCCAGTACTTC. Protein product: CASSPGNSGGETQYF.

The chain couples TRBV7-8 to TRBJ2-2; maybe TRBD1 (5 bases). The germline V gene encodes CDR1 SGHVS and CDR2 FQNEAQ. The CDR3 is 16 amino acids. The V and J ends lost 2 bases and 1 base respectively, with 11 bases between them. The CDR3 region has the DNA TGTGCCAGCAGCTTAAACAGGAATCGGAACACCGGGGAGCTGTTTTTT. It codes for CASSLNRNRNTGELFF.

The chain couples TRBV6-6 to TRBJ2-7; D uncertain. CDR3 length equals 12 residues. V was pared by 5 bases and J by 6 bases, with 11 bases between. Germline V CDR1 and CDR2: MNHNY, SVGAGI (reference sequence). CDR3: CASSLSDFEQYF. DNA for the CDR3: TGTGCCAGCAGTCTATCAGACTTCGAGCAGTACTTC.

This clone was seen a single time. The V call is TRBV12-5, the J call TRBJ2-7; D is possibly TRBD2 (7 bases). V was clipped by 10 bases and J by 2 bases, with 18 bases between them. The CDR3 is made up of 14 amino acids. The germline CDR1 and CDR2 sequences are LGHNT and FRNRAP. CDR3 protein: CAIARGDTTYEQYF. The DNA for the CDR3 is TGTGCTATCGCTCGGGGGGACACCACCTACGAGCAGTACTTC.

This chain links TRBV6-5 with TRBJ2-5; possibly TRBD1 for D (6 bases). Germline V gives CDR1 MNHEY, CDR2 SVGAGI. The CDR3 has 14 residues. V lost 6 bases and J lost 4, with 15 bases in between. The CDR3 coding sequence is TGTGCCAGCAGATTGGACAGTTTGCGAGAGACCCAGTACTTC. Amino acids: CASRLDSLRETQYF.

The gene calls are TRBV5-8 and TRBJ2-1; TRBD2 matches at 15 bases. The V and J ends lost 4 bases and 7 bases, in that order; junction bases with no gene match: 3. The V gene's germline CDR1 is SGHTS and CDR2 YDEGEE. There are 15 residues in the CDR3. The CDR3 reads CASSPGLAGGNEQFF. The DNA for the CDR3 is TGTGCCAGCAGCCCCGGACTAGCGGGAGGGAATGAGCAGTTCTTC.

There are a few counts of this clone. V is TRBV6-6 and J is TRBJ2-3, with D perhaps matching TRBD2 (5 bases). Germline V gene data show CDR1 as MNHNY and CDR2 as SVGAGI (reference sequence). V dropped 7 bases and J dropped 2 bases, with 7 bases sitting between them. CDR3 length: 12 amino acids. CDR3 nucleotides: TGTGCCAGCAAGCTAGCCACAGATACGCAGTATTTT. This translates into CASKLATDTQYF.

This chain connects TRBV18 to TRBJ1-1; 7 bases are a match to TRBD1. The CDR3 sequence is 16 residues long. Germline V lookup: CDR1 KGHSH, CDR2 LQKENI. J was trimmed by 1 base and V by 2 bases; bases with no gene match: 7. For the CDR3, the DNA is TGTGCCAGCTCACCAATCGAACAGGGGCCGAACACTGAAGCTTTCTTT. Encoded protein: CASSPIEQGPNTEAFF.

The chain uses TRBV19 and TRBJ1-4; 7 bases fit TRBD1. This CDR3 has 13 residues. Germline CDR1 is LNHDA and CDR2 is SQIVND (reference sequence). Trimming cost V 4 bases and J 8 bases; bases outside gene matches: 4. The CDR3 DNA reads as TGTGCCAGTAGTACAAACAGGGGCGAAAAACTGTTTTTT. Encoded protein: CASSTNRGEKLFF.

V and J are TRBV11-3 and TRBJ2-1; 12 bases align to TRBD2. The trim removed 2 bases at V and 8 bases at J, leaving 1 base unmatched. The CDR3 is made up of 14 amino acids. Per the germline V gene, CDR1 is SGHNT and CDR2 is YENEEA. In nucleotides, the CDR3 is TGTGCCAGCAGCTTACGACTAGCGGGAGATGAGCAGTTCTTC. Amino acid sequence: CASSLRLAGDEQFF.